The T cell receptor beta chain under discussion was sequenced for a study of blood T cell repertoires in COVID-19 (dated by TCRdb to about 2020). With regard to the full study: Samples covering the acute and convalescent phases of COVID-19 were provided by collaborators in the United States, Italy and Spain. The dataset comprised deeply sampled blood TCRbeta repertoires from subjects exposed to, actively infected with, or recovered from COVID-19. Sample metadata almost always included a de-identified subject ID, COVID-19 status, age in years and sex. Where available, HLA class I and class II types were obtained from metadata supplied by the sample provider rather than from assay-based typing. The repertoires were made available in a free public database intended to serve as a resource for research on the immune response to SARS-CoV-2. The material from the prospective study consisted of cDNA or gDNA derived from T cells, B-cell-depleted T cells, or PBMCs. Samples came from the ongoing ImmuneRACE study (first 160 participants) plus 1,254 subjects from 6 global collaborators.

TCRbeta CDR3 regions were amplified from genomic DNA using the immunoSEQ Assay, a bias-controlled multiplex PCR. Under the source paper's analysis protocol: The number of nucleated cells in each sample was estimated from the amplification of reference gene primers within the assay. To quantify the absolute abundance of each unique TCRbeta CDR3 rearrangement, sequence reads were collapsed and filtered. For each sample, productive Simpson clonality was calculated as the square root of Simpson's diversity index over productive rearrangements. TCRdb's version of the immuneACCESS table is confined to in-frame rearrangements and falls short of the full clone set. An unresolved V gene accounts for under half of the shortfall where checked; the remainder is of unknown origin. The V and J calls and clone size are taken from that table; D and trimming were inferred from the DNA. This sample lists fewer than 120,000 clones; 75% to 85% were detected once. 16% of the sample is in the top ten clones.

On this clone: The antigen it recognizes is unknown. Base-call qualities are not available, and no considerably larger clone is one nucleotide away.

The paper as a whole reports these results and caveats: The amount of clinical and demographic metadata varied by source and participant and was provided uncurated.

Collaborating institutions collected whole blood in K2EDTA tubes following their own protocols. For TCRbeta analysis, collaborator samples were shipped as frozen whole blood, as isolated PBMCs, or as DNA extracted from either sample type. Trimming takes 5 bases off V and 6 bases off J; junction bases not matched to a gene: 3. CDR1 and CDR2 (LGHNT, FRNRAP) derive from the germline V gene. Including cysteine and phenylalanine, the CDR3 has 14 amino acids. Here the CDR3 DNA is all that survives: 42 bases in frame from base 1. Here the chain combines TRBV12-5 and TRBJ1-6, and 8 junctional nucleotides match TRBD1. The TCR originated in a woman in her sixties or seventies with acute or convalescent COVID-19. The specimen was peripheral blood. At the DNA level, the sequence is TGTGCTAGTGGTCTAACAGGGGGTAATTCACCCCTCCACTTT. Translation gives CASGLTGGNSPLHF.